The clone carrying this T cell receptor (beta chain) turned up a few times. Antigen specificity is unknown. The library targeted TCRbeta and was prepared with unique molecular identifiers. TCRdb re-called the PCR reads through MiXCR, storing one row per CDR3 protein. The table has around 200,000 distinct CDR3 sequences, around 9.2% seen once. The entry originates in a study of T-cell reconstitution after alpha-beta-depleted transplantation in children. This CDR3 has 16 residues. The V and J ends lost 6 bases and 6 bases respectively, with 24 bases between them. Germline V gives CDR1 DFQATT, CDR2 SNEGSKA (reference sequence). Study conclusions and caveats: Some patients showed high day-60 TCRbeta diversity, which derived from surviving recipient T cells and thymic progenitors. Several hundred expanded graft clones reportedly supplied alpha-beta T cells about two months after transplant.

This TCR was recovered from a male patient aged 2 to 10 who had a stem cell transplant for acute myeloid leukemia, so the T cells may come from the graft donor. Sequenced material: PBMCs, mostly from graft donor cells, taken 360 days after TCRalphabeta/CD19-depleted stem cell transplant. The genes are TRBV20-1 and TRBJ2-1; D may be TRBD2 (5 bases). This CDR3 reads CSATRLDVRASNEQFF. CDR3 bases: TGCAGTGCCACGCGTCTGGATGTGAGGGCCTCCAATGAGCAGTTCTTC.